This T cell receptor (beta chain) was retrieved from a study of Graves' ophthalmopathy and Graves' hyperthyroidism. Lactation, pregnancy, uncontrolled infections and other autoimmune diseases were all grounds for excluding patients. Clinical symptoms, serum thyroxine, TRAb, thyroid ultrasound and orbital computed tomography determined diagnosis. Study-wide results and caveats: Most thyroid-expanded clonotypes exceeding 0.001 frequency were also found in blood.

The authors amplified TCR beta CDR3 regions from RNA transcripts. HTBI-primed first-round RT-PCR preceded second-round multiplex PCR. Using its own MiXCR run on the multiplex PCR reads, TCRdb lists one record per CDR3 protein. The sample holds approximately 540,000 distinct CDR3 sequences, under 45% seen once. This clonotype was recorded many times. Its antigen is unknown. CDR1 is SGHVS, CDR2 FNYEAQ, per germline. This CDR3 is 16 amino acids long. Losses at the gene ends were 5 bases for V and 4 bases for J; bases not matched to a gene: 9. Sequencing input: peripheral blood or thyroid tissue (not recorded which). This clonotype was sampled from an adult man with Graves' hyperthyroidism. The V gene is TRBV7-6, the J gene TRBJ1-4; 8 nucleotides align to TRBD1. In nucleotides, the CDR3 is TGTGCCAGCAGCCCCGGACAGGGACGTGGTAATGAAAAACTGTTTTTT. It codes for CASSPGQGRGNEKLFF.